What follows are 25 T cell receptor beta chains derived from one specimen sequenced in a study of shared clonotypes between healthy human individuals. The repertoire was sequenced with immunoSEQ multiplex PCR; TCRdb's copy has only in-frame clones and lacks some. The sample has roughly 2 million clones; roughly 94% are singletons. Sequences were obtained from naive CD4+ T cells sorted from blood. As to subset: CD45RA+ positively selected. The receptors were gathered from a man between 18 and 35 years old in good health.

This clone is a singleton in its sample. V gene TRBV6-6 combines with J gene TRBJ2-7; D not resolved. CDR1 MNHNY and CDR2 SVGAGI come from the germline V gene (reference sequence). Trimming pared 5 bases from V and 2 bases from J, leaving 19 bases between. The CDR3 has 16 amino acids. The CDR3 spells CASSTRPFGPTYEQYF. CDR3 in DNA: TGTGCCAGCAGTACGAGGCCATTCGGCCCGACCTACGAGCAGTACTTC.

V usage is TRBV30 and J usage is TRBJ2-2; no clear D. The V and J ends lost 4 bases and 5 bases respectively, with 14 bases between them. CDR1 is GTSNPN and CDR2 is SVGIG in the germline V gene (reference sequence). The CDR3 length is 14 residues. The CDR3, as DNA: TGTGCCTGGAATAGCCGGCCGAGGACCGGGGAGCTGTTTTTT. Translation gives CAWNSRPRTGELFF.

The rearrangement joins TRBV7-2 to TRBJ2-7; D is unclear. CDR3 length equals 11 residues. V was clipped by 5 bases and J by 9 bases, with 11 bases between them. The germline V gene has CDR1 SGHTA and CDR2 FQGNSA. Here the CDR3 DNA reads TGTGCCAGCAGCCGGTGGGAAGGGCAGTACTTC. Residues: CASSRWEGQYF.

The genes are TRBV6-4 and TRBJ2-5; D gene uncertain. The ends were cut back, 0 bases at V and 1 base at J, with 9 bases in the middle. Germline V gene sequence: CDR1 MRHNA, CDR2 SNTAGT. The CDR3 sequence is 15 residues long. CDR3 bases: TGTGCCAGCAGTGACTCGATTCTGTTCCAAGAGACCCAGTACTTC. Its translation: CASSDSILFQETQYF.

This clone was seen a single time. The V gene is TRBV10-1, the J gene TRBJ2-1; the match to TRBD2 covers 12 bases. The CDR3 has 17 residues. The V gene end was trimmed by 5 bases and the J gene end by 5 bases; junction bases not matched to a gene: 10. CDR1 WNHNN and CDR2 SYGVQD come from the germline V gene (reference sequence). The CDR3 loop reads CASSINRLAGEDNEQFF. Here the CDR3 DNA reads TGCGCCAGCAGTATCAATCGACTAGCGGGAGAGGACAATGAGCAGTTCTTC.

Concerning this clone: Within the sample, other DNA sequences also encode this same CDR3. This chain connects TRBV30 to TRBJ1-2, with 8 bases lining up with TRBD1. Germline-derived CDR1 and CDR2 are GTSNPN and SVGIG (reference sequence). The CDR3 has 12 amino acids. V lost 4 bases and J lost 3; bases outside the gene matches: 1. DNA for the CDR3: TGTGCCTGGACACAGGGGGACTATGGCTACACCTTC. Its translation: CAWTQGDYGYTF.

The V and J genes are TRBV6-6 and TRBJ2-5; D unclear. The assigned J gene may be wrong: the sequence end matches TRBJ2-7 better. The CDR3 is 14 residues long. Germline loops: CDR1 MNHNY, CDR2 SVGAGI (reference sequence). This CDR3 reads CASSGQADNYEQYF. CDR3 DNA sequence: TGTGCCAGCAGTGGCCAAGCCGACAACTACGAGCAGTACTTC.

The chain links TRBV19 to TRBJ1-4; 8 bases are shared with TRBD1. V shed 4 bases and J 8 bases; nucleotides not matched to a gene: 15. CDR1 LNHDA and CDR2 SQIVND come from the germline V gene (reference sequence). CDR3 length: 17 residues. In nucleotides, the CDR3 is TGTGCCAGTAGTAGGGAAGTCGTTGGACAGGGCGGCGAAAAACTGTTTTTT. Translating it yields CASSREVVGQGGEKLFF.

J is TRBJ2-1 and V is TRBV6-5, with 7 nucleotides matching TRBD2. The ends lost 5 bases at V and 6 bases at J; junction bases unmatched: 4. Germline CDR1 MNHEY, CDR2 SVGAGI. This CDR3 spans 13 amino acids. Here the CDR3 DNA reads TGTGCCAGCAGTCGGGGGGTGATCAATGAGCAGTTCTTC. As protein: CASSRGVINEQFF.

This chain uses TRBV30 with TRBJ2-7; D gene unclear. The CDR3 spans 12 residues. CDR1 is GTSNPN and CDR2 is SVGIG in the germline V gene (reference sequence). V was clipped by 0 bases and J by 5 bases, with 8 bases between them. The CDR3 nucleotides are TGTGCCTGGAGTGTCCTAGGGAACGAGCAGTACTTC. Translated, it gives CAWSVLGNEQYF.

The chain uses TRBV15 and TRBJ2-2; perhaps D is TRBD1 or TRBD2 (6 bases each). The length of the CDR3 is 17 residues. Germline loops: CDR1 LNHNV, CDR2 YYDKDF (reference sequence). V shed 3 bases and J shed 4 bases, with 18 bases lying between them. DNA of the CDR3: TGTGCCACCAGCAGTAGGGCCGGGGGCGGCAGCACCGGGGAGCTGTTTTTT. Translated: CATSSRAGGGSTGELFF.

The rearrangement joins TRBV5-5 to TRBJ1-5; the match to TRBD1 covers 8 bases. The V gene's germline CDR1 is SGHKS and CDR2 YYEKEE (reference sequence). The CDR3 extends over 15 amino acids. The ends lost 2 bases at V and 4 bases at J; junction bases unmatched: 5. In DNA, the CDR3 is TGTGCCAGCAGCTTATGGACAGGGCTAAATCAGCCCCAGCATTTT. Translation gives CASSLWTGLNQPQHF.

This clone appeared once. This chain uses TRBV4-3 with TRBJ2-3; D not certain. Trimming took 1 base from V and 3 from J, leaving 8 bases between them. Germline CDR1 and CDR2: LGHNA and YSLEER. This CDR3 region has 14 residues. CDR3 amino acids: CASSQVAVTDTQYF. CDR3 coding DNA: TGCGCCAGCAGCCAAGTTGCGGTTACAGATACGCAGTATTTT.

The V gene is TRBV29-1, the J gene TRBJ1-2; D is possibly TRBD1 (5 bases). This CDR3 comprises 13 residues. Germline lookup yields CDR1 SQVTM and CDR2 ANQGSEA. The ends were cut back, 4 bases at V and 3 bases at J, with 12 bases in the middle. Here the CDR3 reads CSVALGLDYGYTF. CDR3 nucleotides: TGCAGCGTTGCCCTGGGACTGGACTATGGCTACACCTTC.

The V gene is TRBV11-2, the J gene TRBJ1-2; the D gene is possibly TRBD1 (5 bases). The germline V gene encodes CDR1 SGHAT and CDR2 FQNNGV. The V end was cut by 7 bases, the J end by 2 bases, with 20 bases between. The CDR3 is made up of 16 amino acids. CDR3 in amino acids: CASIPPQGPSNYGYTF. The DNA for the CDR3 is TGTGCCAGCATCCCCCCCCAGGGACCCTCCAACTATGGCTACACCTTC. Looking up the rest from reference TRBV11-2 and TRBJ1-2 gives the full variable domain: EAGVAQSPRYKIIEKRQSVAFWCNPISGHATLYWYQQILGQGPKLLIQFQNNGVVDDSQLPKDRFSAERLKGVDSTLKIQPAKLEDSAVYLCASIPPQGPSNYGYTFGSGTRLTVV.

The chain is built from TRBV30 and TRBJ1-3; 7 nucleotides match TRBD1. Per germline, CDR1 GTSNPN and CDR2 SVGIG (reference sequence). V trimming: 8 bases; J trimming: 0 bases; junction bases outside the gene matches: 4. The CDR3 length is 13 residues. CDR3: CAGHRGSGNTIYF. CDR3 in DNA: TGTGCCGGGCACAGGGGCTCTGGAAACACCATATATTTT.

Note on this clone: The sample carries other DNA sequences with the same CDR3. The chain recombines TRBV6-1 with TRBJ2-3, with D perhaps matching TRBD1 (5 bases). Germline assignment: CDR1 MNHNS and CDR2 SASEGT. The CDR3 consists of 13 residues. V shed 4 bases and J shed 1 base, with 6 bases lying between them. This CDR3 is CASSGRGTDTQYF. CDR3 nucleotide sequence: TGTGCCAGCAGTGGCAGGGGCACAGATACGCAGTATTTT.

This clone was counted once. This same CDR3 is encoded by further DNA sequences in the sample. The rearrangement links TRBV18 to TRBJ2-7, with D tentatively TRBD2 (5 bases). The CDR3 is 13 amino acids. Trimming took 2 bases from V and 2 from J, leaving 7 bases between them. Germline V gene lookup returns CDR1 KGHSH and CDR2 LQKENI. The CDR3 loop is CASSPTGTYEQYF. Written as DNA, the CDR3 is TGTGCCAGCTCACCAACGGGGACCTACGAGCAGTACTTC. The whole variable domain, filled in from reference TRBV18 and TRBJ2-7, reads NAGVMQNPRHLVRRRGQEARLRCSPMKGHSHVYWYRQLPEEGLKFMVYLQKENIIDESGMPKERFSAEFPKEGPSILRIQQVVRGDSAAYFCASSPTGTYEQYFGPGTRLTVT.

CDR3: CASSIGTGRTYEQYF. As DNA, the CDR3 is TGTGCCAGCAGCATCGGGACAGGGAGGACCTACGAGCAGTACTTC. This chain connects TRBV11-1 to TRBJ2-7; 9 bases are a match to TRBD1. CDR3 size: 15 residues. Germline-derived CDR1 and CDR2 are SGHAT and FQDESV (reference sequence). V dropped 5 bases and J dropped 2; count of bases not matched to a gene: 7.

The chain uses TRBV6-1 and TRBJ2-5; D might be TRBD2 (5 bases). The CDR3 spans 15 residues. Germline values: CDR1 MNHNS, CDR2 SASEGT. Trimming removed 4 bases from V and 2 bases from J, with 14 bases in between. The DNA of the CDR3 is TGTGCCAGCAGTGTCTTAGTGACGGGACAAGAGACCCAGTACTTC. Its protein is CASSVLVTGQETQYF.

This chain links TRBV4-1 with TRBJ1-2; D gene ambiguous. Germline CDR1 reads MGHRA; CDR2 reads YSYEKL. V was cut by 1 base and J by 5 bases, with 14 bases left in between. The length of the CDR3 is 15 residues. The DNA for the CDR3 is TGCGCCAGCAGCCAAGGTCATAGCGAGGCGTATGGCTACACCTTC. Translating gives CASSQGHSEAYGYTF.

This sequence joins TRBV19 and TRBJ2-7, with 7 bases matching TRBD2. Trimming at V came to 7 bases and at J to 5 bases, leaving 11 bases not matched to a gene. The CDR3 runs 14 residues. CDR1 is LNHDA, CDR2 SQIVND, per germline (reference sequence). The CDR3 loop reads CASIAGLHGDEQYF. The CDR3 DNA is TGTGCCAGTATAGCGGGCCTTCATGGGGACGAGCAGTACTTC.

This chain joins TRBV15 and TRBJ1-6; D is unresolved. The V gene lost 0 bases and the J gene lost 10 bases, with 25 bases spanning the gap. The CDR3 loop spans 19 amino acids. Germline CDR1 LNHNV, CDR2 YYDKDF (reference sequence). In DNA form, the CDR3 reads TGTGCCACCAGCAGAGATCTATCGGCAGACGTGACGAGGCAATCACCCCTCCACTTT. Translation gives CATSRDLSADVTRQSPLHF.

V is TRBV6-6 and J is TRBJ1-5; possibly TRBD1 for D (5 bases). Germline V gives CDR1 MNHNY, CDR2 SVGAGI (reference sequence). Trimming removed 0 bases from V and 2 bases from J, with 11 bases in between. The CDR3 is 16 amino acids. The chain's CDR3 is CASSYSMVGGNQPQHF. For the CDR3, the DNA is TGTGCCAGCAGTTACTCGATGGTGGGGGGCAATCAGCCCCAGCATTTT.

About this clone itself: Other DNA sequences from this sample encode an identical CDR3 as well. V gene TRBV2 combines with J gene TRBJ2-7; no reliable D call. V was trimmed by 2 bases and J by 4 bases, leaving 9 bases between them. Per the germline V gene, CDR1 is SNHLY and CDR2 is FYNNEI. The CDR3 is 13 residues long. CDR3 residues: CASSELRGYEQYF. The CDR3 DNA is TGTGCCAGCAGTGAATTACGAGGATACGAGCAGTACTTC. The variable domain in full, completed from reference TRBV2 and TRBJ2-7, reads EPEVTQTPSHQVTQMGQEVILRCVPISNHLYFYWYRQILGQKVEFLVSFYNNEISEKSEIFDDQFSVERPDGSNFTLKIRSTKLEDSAMYFCASSELRGYEQYFGPGTRLTVT.